Each of the 20 T cell receptor beta chains below was sequenced from the same sample in a study of cytomegalovirus exposure and HLA in healthy donors. Assay: immunoSEQ multiplex PCR; the TCRdb copy retains only in-frame clones and omits some. The sample has about 40,000 clones; over 85% are singletons. Material: PBMCs. Receptors originate from a woman aged 18-30 years in good health and CMV-seronegative.

The chain links TRBV28 to TRBJ2-7; D is unclear. Germline V gene sequence: CDR1 MDHEN, CDR2 SYDVKM. The length of the CDR3 is 11 residues. V was shortened by 7 bases and J by 5 bases, with 9 bases between the two germline ends. CDR3 DNA: TGTGCCAGCAACGAGCTGAACGAGCAGTACTTC. Translated, it gives CASNELNEQYF.

The chain joins TRBV4-1 to TRBJ2-1; tentatively, D is TRBD2 (5 bases). The CDR3 covers 16 residues. V dropped 4 bases and J dropped 0 bases, with 13 bases sitting between them. Germline V CDR1 and CDR2: MGHRA, YSYEKL. The CDR3 here is CASSLVPTSSYNEQFF. CDR3 nucleotides: TGCGCCAGCAGCCTGGTTCCTACTAGCTCCTACAATGAGCAGTTCTTC.

The chain joins TRBV11-2 to TRBJ2-7; the match to TRBD2 covers 13 bases. The CDR3 runs to 17 residues. The trim removed 2 bases at V and 4 bases at J, leaving 8 bases unmatched. The germline CDR1 and CDR2 sequences are SGHAT and FQNNGV. The CDR3 coding sequence is TGTGCCAGCAGCTTAAGAGGACTAGCGGGAGAATTTTACGAGCAGTACTTC. Protein: CASSLRGLAGEFYEQYF.

The chain has TRBV4-2 and TRBJ1-5; weak D call: TRBD1 (6 bases). Germline assignment: CDR1 LGHNA and CDR2 YNFKEQ. Trimming stripped 0 bases from V and 5 bases from J, with 20 bases between. This CDR3 has 18 residues. As DNA, the CDR3 is TGTGCCAGCAGCCAAGATGATACAGGGCCCACCAACTATCAGCCCCAGCATTTT. It translates to CASSQDDTGPTNYQPQHF.

The V gene is TRBV7-3, the J gene TRBJ2-1; a possible D gene is TRBD2 (6 bases). The CDR3 runs 15 residues. V lost 5 bases and J lost 8, with 19 bases in between. Looked up from germline, CDR1 is SGHTA and CDR2 is FQGTGA. The CDR3 loop reads CASSPSEGPLDEQFF. CDR3 bases: TGTGCCAGCAGCCCCTCGGAGGGTCCCCTCGATGAGCAGTTCTTC. Supplemented by reference TRBV7-3 and TRBJ2-1, the full variable domain reads GAGVSQTPSNKVTEKGKYVELRCDPISGHTALYWYRQSLGQGPEFLIYFQGTGAADDSGLPNDRFFAVRPEGSVSTLKIQRTERGDSAVYLCASSPSEGPLDEQFFGPGTRLTVL.

This chain joins TRBV6-1 and TRBJ2-1; D unclear. This CDR3 region has 14 residues. V was shortened by 3 bases and J by 0 bases, with 6 bases between the two germline ends. Germline CDR1 reads MNHNS; CDR2 reads SASEGT. CDR3 sequence: CASSEGTSYNEQFF. CDR3 sequence (DNA): TGTGCCAGCAGTGAGGGCACCTCCTACAATGAGCAGTTCTTC.

The chain recombines TRBV9 with TRBJ1-3; 9 bases are shared with TRBD1. Germline V gene data show CDR1 as SGDLS and CDR2 as YYNGEE. The CDR3 loop spans 15 amino acids. After removal of 3 bases from V and 3 bases from J, the junction contained 4 bases not matched to a gene. CDR3 DNA sequence: TGTGCCAGCAGCGAGGGGGACAGGGTTGGAAACACCATATATTTT. As protein: CASSEGDRVGNTIYF.

This clone was picked up one time. The rearrangement uses TRBV2 and TRBJ2-1, with TRBD2 as a possible D gene (6 bases). The germline CDR1 and CDR2 sequences are SNHLY and FYNNEI. The V and J ends lost 3 bases and 3 bases respectively, with 12 bases between them. CDR3 length: 15 amino acids. The CDR3 protein is CASSDVLARYNEQFF. CDR3 DNA sequence: TGTGCCAGCAGTGACGTCCTAGCGCGCTACAATGAGCAGTTCTTC.

The chain combines TRBV10-3 with TRBJ1-1; 10 bases are a match to TRBD1. There are 16 residues in the CDR3. Germline CDR1 reads ENHRY; CDR2 reads SYGVKD. The junction had 3 bases not matched to a gene; V was cut back by 0 bases and J by 2 bases. The CDR3 loop is CAISESGTGVNTEAFF. Written as DNA, the CDR3 is TGTGCCATCAGTGAGTCGGGGACAGGGGTCAACACTGAAGCTTTCTTT.

This clone was picked up one time. This chain links TRBV7-6 with TRBJ2-7; TRBD2 agrees at 9 bases. The CDR3 contains 15 residues. Germline V gene data show CDR1 as SGHVS and CDR2 as FNYEAQ. With V trimmed by 5 bases and J by 2 bases, 7 bases remained unmatched. CDR3: CASSQGAGGPYEQYF. In nucleotides, the CDR3 is TGTGCCAGCAGCCAAGGGGCGGGAGGGCCCTACGAGCAGTACTTC.

This rearrangement joins TRBV28 to TRBJ1-5, with TRBD1 matching 8 bases. The ends lost 9 bases at V and 2 bases at J; junction bases unmatched: 6. The CDR3 spans 14 residues. Germline V gene data show CDR1 as MDHEN and CDR2 as SYDVKM. For the CDR3, the DNA is TGTGCCAGTCTGACAGGGGAAGGCAATCAGCCCCAGCATTTT. Protein: CASLTGEGNQPQHF.

The chain uses TRBV15 and TRBJ2-3; D not resolved. V was trimmed by 0 bases and J by 2 bases, leaving 12 bases between them. Germline V lookup: CDR1 LNHNV, CDR2 YYDKDF (reference sequence). The CDR3 covers 16 residues. The CDR3 region is CATSRDKPTSTDTQYF. The CDR3 DNA reads TGTGCCACCAGCAGAGATAAACCCACTTCCACAGATACGCAGTATTTT.

The chain has TRBV10-2 and TRBJ1-1, with D possibly TRBD1 on 6 matching bases. The germline V gene encodes CDR1 WSHSY and CDR2 SAAADI. Trimming removed 6 bases at V and 4 bases at J, with 9 bases between. The CDR3 is 12 amino acids. CDR3 loop: CASRGGSTEAFF. CDR3 DNA: TGCGCCAGCAGAGGGGGAAGCACTGAAGCTTTCTTT.

The chain recombines TRBV28 with TRBJ2-1, with 8 bases identical to TRBD1. Looked up from germline, CDR1 is MDHEN and CDR2 is SYDVKM. The CDR3 loop spans 17 amino acids. V lost 6 bases, J lost 8 bases, and 18 bases stayed unmatched. The chain's CDR3 is CASSPQGVRTGIDEQFF. In nucleotides, the CDR3 is TGTGCCAGCAGCCCCCAGGGGGTCCGGACAGGGATCGATGAGCAGTTCTTC. The entire variable domain, with the rest obtained from reference TRBV28 and TRBJ2-1, is as follows: DVKVTQSSRYLVKRTGEKVFLECVQDMDHENMFWYRQDPGLGLRLIYFSYDVKMKEKGDIPEGYSVSREKKERFSLILESASTNQTSMYLCASSPQGVRTGIDEQFFGPGTRLTVL.

The chain uses TRBV28 and TRBJ2-7; no clear D gene. Germline V gene sequence: CDR1 MDHEN, CDR2 SYDVKM. V was clipped by 2 bases and J by 7 bases, with 9 bases between them. The CDR3 loop spans 12 amino acids. CDR3 sequence (DNA): TGTGCCAGCAGTTTAGGGTCCGGGGAGCAGTACTTC. Its translation is CASSLGSGEQYF.

The rearrangement uses TRBV5-1 and TRBJ2-7, with 11 bases fitting TRBD1. V was pared by 2 bases and J by 5 bases, with 18 bases of the junction left unmatched. This CDR3 is built from 19 residues. CDR1 and CDR2 (germline): SGHRS, YFSETQ. CDR3 region: CASSLRSGQGAYILDEQYF. CDR3 sequence (DNA): TGCGCCAGCAGCTTACGATCAGGACAGGGGGCTTATATATTGGACGAGCAGTACTTC.

The chain joins TRBV19 to TRBJ2-2; D gene ambiguous. The V end lost 3 bases, the J end lost 6 bases, and 14 bases lay between the germline ends. This CDR3 region has 15 residues. The germline gives CDR1 LNHDA, CDR2 SQIVND (reference sequence). The CDR3 region is CASSIFEETSGELFF. The CDR3 DNA reads TGTGCCAGTAGTATCTTTGAGGAGACGTCCGGGGAGCTGTTTTTT.

V gene TRBV28 combines with J gene TRBJ1-5; TRBD1 agrees at 9 bases. This CDR3 contains 15 residues. J gave up 7 bases and V 5 bases, and 9 bases lay outside the gene matches. The V gene's germline CDR1 is MDHEN and CDR2 SYDVKM. This CDR3 is CASSASTGGDQPQHF. CDR3 nucleotides: TGTGCCAGCAGTGCCTCGACAGGGGGAGACCAGCCCCAGCATTTT.

The chain recombines TRBV20-1 with TRBJ1-1; D call uncertain. Trimming stripped 3 bases from V and 5 bases from J, with 7 bases between. CDR3 size: 11 residues. Germline loops: CDR1 DFQATT, CDR2 SNEGSKA (reference sequence). For the CDR3, the DNA is TGCAGTGCTAGCTACGGGACTGAAGCTTTCTTT. Translated, it gives CSASYGTEAFF.

The chain couples TRBV2 to TRBJ1-4, with 10 bases identical to TRBD1. This CDR3 contains 15 residues. V was clipped by 6 bases and J by 3 bases; unmatched bases: 4. Germline V gene sequence: CDR1 SNHLY, CDR2 FYNNEI. The CDR3 is CASRGQGLSNEKLFF. The CDR3 DNA sequence: TGTGCCAGCAGGGGACAGGGGTTGTCTAATGAAAAACTGTTTTTT.